One sample yielded the 29 T cell receptor beta chains listed below, sequenced in a study of blood T cell repertoires in COVID-19. Repertoires were generated with immunoSEQ multiplex PCR, while TCRdb's copy carries only in-frame clones and drops some. The sample lists around 300,000 clones; around 90% were seen once. The sequencing input was PBMCs or T cells enriched from blood (not recorded which). These receptors all come from a man between 25 and 39 years old who had recovered from COVID-19.

This sequence joins TRBV30 and TRBJ1-4; 7 bases fit TRBD1. The CDR3 extends over 20 amino acids. Germline V gene lookup returns CDR1 GTSNPN and CDR2 SVGIG (reference sequence). V was clipped by 7 bases and J by 6 bases; unmatched bases: 29. The CDR3: CALRTNEGARGRSADEKLFF. The CDR3 region has the DNA TGTGCCTTGAGGACCAACGAGGGGGCGCGGGGCCGAAGCGCGGATGAAAAACTGTTTTTT.

The chain employs TRBV18 and TRBJ1-4; 11 bases map to TRBD1. Germline assignment: CDR1 KGHSH and CDR2 LQKENI. The CDR3 spans 15 residues. V lost 3 bases to trimming and J lost 6 bases; unmatched junction nucleotides: 3. In nucleotides, the CDR3 is TGTGCCAGCTCACCGGACAGGGGGCGGGATGAAAAACTGTTTTTT. Translated: CASSPDRGRDEKLFF.

The CDR3 nucleotides read TGTGCCAGCAGCCGCGGGACTCACAATTCACCCCTCCACTTT. This gives the protein CASSRGTHNSPLHF. The rearrangement joins TRBV14 to TRBJ1-6; possibly TRBD1 for D (5 bases). Germline-derived CDR1 and CDR2 are SGHDN and FVKESK. The CDR3 sequence is 14 residues long. Deletions cut 4 bases from V and 7 bases from J, with 11 bases between.

The chain combines TRBV7-9 with TRBJ2-5; 11 bases align to TRBD2. V lost 6 bases and J lost 5; bases outside the gene matches: 8. The CDR3 has 15 amino acids. CDR1 is SEHNR and CDR2 is FQNEAQ in the germline V gene (reference sequence). The CDR3: CASSISGGAEETQYF. DNA of the CDR3: TGTGCCAGCAGTATTAGCGGGGGGGCCGAGGAGACCCAGTACTTC.

This chain joins TRBV5-1 and TRBJ1-1; tentative D call: TRBD1 (5 bases). Germline V gene lookup returns CDR1 SGHRS and CDR2 YFSETQ. The CDR3 is made up of 14 amino acids. V was clipped by 5 bases and J by 7 bases, with 18 bases between them. CDR3 sequence (DNA): TGCGCCAGCAGATCTTATTTGACAGTCGATGAAGCTTTCTTT. Its protein product is CASRSYLTVDEAFF. The whole variable domain, remainder taken from reference TRBV5-1 and TRBJ1-1, is KAGVTQTPRYLIKTRGQQVTLSCSPISGHRSVSWYQQTPGQGLQFLFEYFSETQRNKGNFPGRFSGRQFSNSRSEMNVSTLELGDSALYLCASRSYLTVDEAFFGQGTRLTVV.

This rearrangement joins TRBV6-5 to TRBJ2-2; unclear D gene. The CDR3 has 15 amino acids. Germline V gene data show CDR1 as MNHEY and CDR2 as SVGAGI. V was cut by 0 bases and J by 8 bases, with 13 bases left in between. The CDR3 here is CASSYSGQPWGELFF. CDR3 DNA: TGTGCCAGCAGTTACTCGGGCCAACCTTGGGGGGAGCTGTTTTTT.

This chain joins TRBV14 and TRBJ2-1; the D gene is possibly TRBD2 (5 bases). The CDR3 consists of 17 residues. Trimming took 4 bases from V and 7 from J, leaving 23 bases between them. Germline values: CDR1 SGHDN, CDR2 FVKESK. The CDR3 DNA is TGTGCCAGCAGCCCAGATTTCGAGCGCTTACCGGGGAATGAGCAGTTCTTC. It codes for CASSPDFERLPGNEQFF.

V and J are TRBV5-1 and TRBJ1-1; 7 bases are a match to TRBD1. This CDR3 has 15 residues. V trimming: 4 bases; J trimming: 3 bases; junction bases outside the gene matches: 9. Germline assignment: CDR1 SGHRS and CDR2 YFSETQ. In DNA form, the CDR3 reads TGCGCCAGCAGCCCGATCGGACAGGACTACACTGAAGCTTTCTTT. As protein: CASSPIGQDYTEAFF.

The chain carries TRBV30 and TRBJ2-1; 9 positions match TRBD2. Germline CDR1 reads GTSNPN; CDR2 reads SVGIG (reference sequence). V trimming: 0 bases; J trimming: 5 bases; junction bases outside the gene matches: 5. The CDR3 covers 15 residues. The CDR3 loop reads CAWSVLLAGNNEQFF. The CDR3 region has the DNA TGTGCCTGGAGTGTACTACTAGCGGGTAACAATGAGCAGTTCTTC.

The chain couples TRBV14 to TRBJ1-6; D is unresolved. The V gene's germline CDR1 is SGHDN and CDR2 FVKESK. The CDR3 runs 15 residues. V dropped 4 bases and J dropped 10 bases, with 17 bases sitting between them. In DNA form, the CDR3 reads TGTGCCAGCAGCCTCGGTGTCGGTGGCGGATCACCCCTCCACTTT. Encoded protein: CASSLGVGGGSPLHF.

This sequence joins TRBV19 and TRBJ2-3; the match to TRBD1 covers 8 bases. The V gene end was trimmed by 6 bases and the J gene end by 2 bases; junction bases not matched to a gene: 4. The CDR3 runs 14 residues. Looked up from germline, CDR1 is LNHDA and CDR2 is SQIVND (reference sequence). The CDR3 protein is CASRGTGNTDTQYF. The CDR3 nucleotides are TGTGCCAGTAGGGGGACAGGAAACACAGATACGCAGTATTTT.

J is TRBJ1-1 and V is TRBV15; D gene unclear. CDR1 and CDR2 (germline): LNHNV, YYDKDF (reference sequence). This CDR3 has 13 amino acids. Trimming cost V 5 bases and J 1 base, with 8 bases left between them. CDR3 bases: TGTGCCACCAGCTTTCACACGAACACTGAAGCTTTCTTT. It encodes CATSFHTNTEAFF. The entire variable domain, with the rest obtained from reference TRBV15 and TRBJ1-1, is as follows: DAMVIQNPRYQVTQFGKPVTLSCSQTLNHNVMYWYQQKSSQAPKLLFHYYDKDFNNEADTPDNFQSRRPNTSFCFLDIRSPGLGDTAMYLCATSFHTNTEAFFGQGTRLTVV.

The chain uses TRBV3-1 (or the pseudogene TRBV3-2) and TRBJ2-2; D not resolved. Germline CDR1 reads LGHDT; CDR2 reads YNNKEL (reference sequence). The CDR3 totals 15 residues. The V and J ends lost 1 base and 2 bases respectively, with 8 bases between them. CDR3 sequence reads: CASSQGLYNTGELFF. The CDR3 DNA is TGTGCCAGCAGCCAAGGCCTATATAACACCGGGGAGCTGTTTTTT.

V usage is TRBV6-1 and J usage is TRBJ1-5; possibly TRBD1 for D (5 bases). The CDR3 is 11 amino acids. Germline V gene sequence: CDR1 MNHNS, CDR2 SASEGT. V dropped 0 bases and J dropped 11 bases, with 5 bases sitting between them. The CDR3 protein is CASSEATAQHF. The CDR3 DNA sequence: TGTGCCAGCAGTGAAGCGACAGCCCAGCATTTT.

The V gene is TRBV5-6, the J gene TRBJ2-7, with no clear D. The germline gives CDR1 SGHDT, CDR2 YYEEEE. The V end lost 4 bases, the J end lost 0 bases, and 8 bases lay between the germline ends. The CDR3 is made up of 13 amino acids. The CDR3 protein is CASSPESSYEQYF. The DNA for the CDR3 is TGTGCCAGCAGCCCCGAGAGCTCCTACGAGCAGTACTTC.

This sequence joins TRBV9 and TRBJ1-2, with unresolved D. The CDR3 is made up of 14 amino acids. Germline lookup yields CDR1 SGDLS and CDR2 YYNGEE. Between the trimmed V and J ends, which lost 4 bases and 6 bases, there was a span of 16 bases. As DNA, the CDR3 is TGTGCCAGCAGCTTTAGCGGGGTTATGGATGGCTACACCTTC. Translation: CASSFSGVMDGYTF.

This chain uses TRBV11-2 with TRBJ2-3; D unclear. Trimming took 5 bases from V and 5 from J, leaving 5 bases between them. The V gene's germline CDR1 is SGHAT and CDR2 FQNNGV. CDR3 size: 11 residues. CDR3 sequence (DNA): TGTGCCAGCAGCGCGGTAGATACGCAGTATTTT. Translating gives CASSAVDTQYF.

The chain carries TRBV19 and TRBJ2-7, with 9 positions matching TRBD1. CDR1 LNHDA and CDR2 SQIVND come from the germline V gene (reference sequence). There are 15 residues in the CDR3. V trimming: 6 bases; J trimming: 2 bases; junction bases outside the gene matches: 8. CDR3 coding DNA: TGTGCCAGTAGGGAAGTGGGACAGGGAACCTACGAGCAGTACTTC. It specifies CASREVGQGTYEQYF.

The CDR3 reads CASSLEVRVDTEAFF. CDR3 in DNA: TGTGCCAGCAGCTTAGAGGTCAGGGTCGACACTGAAGCTTTCTTT. The chain uses TRBV13 and TRBJ1-1, with a weak D call TRBD1 (5 bases). Germline CDR1 and CDR2: PRHDT and FYEKMQ (reference sequence). The CDR3 is 15 residues long. Trimming removed 1 base from V and 3 bases from J, with 12 bases in between.

This rearrangement joins TRBV30 to TRBJ2-5; D is unclear. The CDR3 spans 12 residues. Germline values: CDR1 GTSNPN, CDR2 SVGIG (reference sequence). Trimming left V 0 bases short and J 4 bases short, with 6 bases between. CDR3 protein: CAWSVSIETQYF. The CDR3 coding sequence is TGTGCCTGGAGTGTTTCTATAGAGACCCAGTACTTC.

The genes are TRBV3-1 (or the pseudogene TRBV3-2) and TRBJ2-3, with 8 bases fitting TRBD2. The CDR3 consists of 16 residues. With 2 bases clipped from V and 0 bases from J, the junction kept 4 bases outside the gene matches. Looked up from germline, CDR1 is LGHDT and CDR2 is YNNKEL (reference sequence). DNA of the CDR3: TGTGCCAGCAGCCAAAGCGGGGGTACTAGCACAGATACGCAGTATTTT. Translation: CASSQSGGTSTDTQYF.

This rearrangement joins TRBV7-2 to TRBJ2-3; TRBD2 matches 7 bases. The CDR3 extends over 16 amino acids. The germline V gene has CDR1 SGHTA and CDR2 FQGNSA. V gave up 4 bases and J gave up 2 bases; unmatched junction bases: 9. This CDR3 is CASSSYGRRATDTQYF. CDR3 nucleotides: TGTGCCAGCAGCTCCTACGGGAGGAGGGCCACAGATACGCAGTATTTT.

This clone appeared a single time. This sequence joins TRBV4-2 and TRBJ2-5; no definite D call. Trimming stripped 0 bases from V and 2 bases from J, with 7 bases between. Per the germline V gene, CDR1 is LGHNA and CDR2 is YNFKEQ. The CDR3 contains 14 residues. CDR3 residues: CASSQDFRQETQYF. The CDR3 coding sequence is TGTGCCAGCAGCCAAGATTTCAGGCAAGAGACCCAGTACTTC.

The DNA of the CDR3 is TGTGCCAGCAGTGAAGCTCTGGGCAGCCGGAGCAATCAGCCCCAGCATTTT. Encoded protein: CASSEALGSRSNQPQHF. This chain links TRBV6-1 with TRBJ1-5; D is ambiguous. This CDR3 comprises 17 residues. V was clipped by 0 bases and J by 1 base, with 13 bases between them. Germline CDR1 is MNHNS and CDR2 is SASEGT.

CDR3 bases: TGTGCCACCAGCCGAAAGTCAGGGGGCGGAACCGGGGAGCTGTTTTTT. The encoded protein is CATSRKSGGGTGELFF. The V call is TRBV24-1, the J call TRBJ2-2; the match to TRBD1 covers 8 bases. Per germline, CDR1 KGHDR and CDR2 SFDVKD. This CDR3 comprises 16 residues. Trimming took 7 bases from V and 5 from J; bases not matched to a gene: 11.

The rearrangement links TRBV7-8 to TRBJ2-5; tentatively, D is TRBD1 (5 bases). Trimming shortened V by 5 bases and J by 3 bases, and 22 bases separated the two germline ends. The CDR3 runs to 17 residues. The germline V gene encodes CDR1 SGHVS and CDR2 FQNEAQ. The CDR3 loop reads CASSPDPTRVAEETQYF. CDR3 DNA sequence: TGTGCCAGCAGCCCAGACCCAACCAGGGTGGCGGAAGAGACCCAGTACTTC. Full variable domain (outside the CDR3, taken from reference TRBV7-8 and TRBJ2-5): GAGVSQSPRYKVAKRGQDVALRCDPISGHVSLFWYQQALGQGPEFLTYFQNEAQLDKSGLPSDRFFAERPEGSVSTLKIQRTQQEDSAVYLCASSPDPTRVAEETQYFGPGTRLLVL.

The chain combines TRBV27 with TRBJ2-1; D not resolved. This CDR3 is 14 amino acids long. Germline lookup yields CDR1 MNHEY and CDR2 SMNVEV (reference sequence). V was clipped by 5 bases and J by 3 bases, with 11 bases between them. CDR3 region: CASSTRRHYNEQFF. The CDR3 nucleotides are TGTGCCAGCAGTACGAGGCGGCACTACAATGAGCAGTTCTTC.

The J gene is TRBJ1-2, the V gene TRBV5-4; tentatively, D is TRBD1 (6 bases). The CDR3 has 14 amino acids. Deletions cut 4 bases from V and 4 bases from J, with 14 bases between. Germline CDR1 SGHNT, CDR2 YYREEE (reference sequence). CDR3 region: CASSTPDRVYGYTF. For the CDR3, the DNA is TGTGCCAGCAGCACCCCGGACAGAGTCTATGGCTACACCTTC.

The rearrangement links TRBV9 to TRBJ2-2; D not resolved. In germline, CDR1 is SGDLS, CDR2 YYNGEE. This CDR3 has 13 residues. With 2 bases removed from V and 6 bases from J, the gap between germline ends came to 8 bases. CDR3 DNA: TGTGCCAGCAGCGTTACTGTCGCCGGGGAGCTGTTTTTT. Amino acid sequence: CASSVTVAGELFF.